This T cell receptor beta chain appears in the sequencing data of a study of T-cell reconstitution after alpha-beta-depleted transplantation in children. The sample holds many counts of this clonotype. Preparation of the TCRbeta library was carried out with unique molecular identifiers. TCRdb re-called the PCR reads with MiXCR, one entry per CDR3 protein. This table holds hundreds of thousands of distinct CDR3 sequences, around 15% found once. The germline gives CDR1 SGHRS, CDR2 YFSETQ. The V gene lost 5 bases and the J gene lost 7 bases, with 15 bases spanning the gap. The CDR3 is 13 amino acids. The receptor was derived from a male patient under 18 who had a stem cell transplant for acute lymphoblastic leukemia, so the T cells may come from the graft donor. The starting material was PBMCs, mostly from graft donor cells, obtained 360 days after TCRalphabeta/CD19-depleted stem cell transplant. The chain links TRBV5-1 to TRBJ1-2, with D maybe TRBD1 (5 bases). The CDR3 bases are TGCGCCAGCAGTCCCGGGACCCCCTCTGGCTACACCTTC. This codes for CASSPGTPSGYTF.